This passage covers 25 T cell receptor beta chains from one sample sequenced in a study of identical twins. TCRdb ran MiXCR on the 5' RACE reads and lists one entry per CDR3 protein. The sample includes 1.5 million or so distinct CDR3 sequences, less than 35% seen only once; the top ten take about 0.25%. What was sequenced was cord blood. The receptors stem from a newborn girl in good health.

The rearrangement uses TRBV28 and TRBJ2-1; 12 bases are shared with TRBD2. The CDR3 contains 20 residues. Germline loops: CDR1 MDHEN, CDR2 SYDVKM. J gave up 2 bases and V 2 bases, and 13 bases lay outside the gene matches. The chain's CDR3 is CASSLPRTSGKVRAYNEQFF. The CDR3 nucleotides read TGTGCCAGCAGTTTACCCCGGACTAGCGGGAAGGTCCGTGCCTACAATGAGCAGTTCTTC.

The J gene is TRBJ1-2, the V gene TRBV19; D not certain. In germline, CDR1 is LNHDA, CDR2 SQIVND (reference sequence). V dropped 4 bases and J dropped 6 bases, with 18 bases sitting between them. The CDR3 totals 15 residues. CDR3 sequence: CASSTNKGSNHGYTF. For the CDR3, the DNA is TGTGCCAGTAGTACGAACAAGGGATCCAACCATGGCTACACCTTC.

This clonotype was recorded a few times. At one of its ends the junction is not consistent with the germline gene, which may arise from a read error. The gene calls are TRBV3-1 and TRBJ1-1; D is undetermined. Germline V CDR1 and CDR2: LGHDT, YNNKEL (reference sequence). The CDR3 runs 14 residues. Here the CDR3 reads CASSQGSVNTEAFF. CDR3 nucleotide sequence: TGTGCCAGCAGCCAAGGGTCCGTGAACACGGAAGCTTTCTTT.

This clonotype was recorded a few times. This chain links TRBV5-8 with TRBJ2-6, with a tentative D call TRBD1 (6 bases). CDR1 is SGHTS and CDR2 is YDEGEE in the germline V gene. This CDR3 contains 18 residues. With 4 bases removed from V and 0 bases from J, the gap between germline ends came to 17 bases. CDR3: CASSPGHLISSGANVLTF. In DNA, the CDR3 is TGTGCCAGCAGCCCGGGACATCTGATTAGCTCTGGGGCCAACGTCCTGACTTTC. The variable domain in full, with the rest retrieved from reference TRBV5-8 and TRBJ2-6, is EAGVTQSPTHLIKTRGQQATLRCSPISGHTSVYWYQQALGLGLQFLLWYDEGEERNRGNFPPRFSGRQFPNYSSELNVNALELEDSALYLCASSPGHLISSGANVLTFGAGSRLTVL.

This chain joins TRBV12-3 or TRBV12-4 and TRBJ2-1; D not resolved. The V and J ends lost 6 bases and 0 bases respectively, with 12 bases between them. The CDR3 is 15 amino acids. The DNA of the CDR3 is TGTGCCAGCAGGGACCTCTTCAGCTCCTACAATGAGCAGTTCTTC. This translates into CASRDLFSSYNEQFF.

This chain uses TRBV16 with TRBJ1-2, with D unresolved. The CDR3 runs 12 residues. Germline V gene lookup returns CDR1 KGHSY and CDR2 FQNENV. Trimming pared 0 bases from V and 7 bases from J, leaving 6 bases between. The CDR3 DNA reads as TGTGCCAGCAGCCAATCGAGGGTTGGCTACACCTTC. Its translation: CASSQSRVGYTF. Complete variable domain (other parts from reference TRBV16 and TRBJ1-2): GEEVAQTPKHLVRGEGQKAKLYCAPIKGHSYVFWYQQVLKNEFKFLISFQNENVFDETGMPKERFSAKCLPNSPCSLEIQATKLEDSAVYFCASSQSRVGYTFGSGTRLTVV.

The DNA of the CDR3 is TGCAGCGCCGGGGACAGCTCAGGGACCCAGTACTTC. Translated: CSAGDSSGTQYF. This chain uses TRBV29-1 with TRBJ2-7; TRBD1 agrees at 7 bases. TRBJ2-5 explains the end of the DNA better; the J call may be wrong. Germline CDR1 and CDR2: SQVTM and ANQGSEA. The CDR3 sequence is 12 residues long.

The chain couples TRBV3-1 to TRBJ2-7, with no clear D. The CDR3 consists of 14 residues. CDR1 and CDR2 from the germline V gene are LGHDT and YNNKEL (reference sequence). V lost 4 bases and J 3 bases, leaving 13 bases between the germline ends. This CDR3 reads CASSPPKGLYEQYF. CDR3 sequence (DNA): TGTGCCAGCAGCCCACCCAAGGGTCTCTACGAGCAGTACTTC.

The chain recombines TRBV20-1 with TRBJ2-1, with TRBD2 identical over 11 bases. The better agreement between TRBJ2-7 and the DNA end casts doubt on the J call. Germline CDR1 is DFQATT and CDR2 is SNEGSKA (reference sequence). CDR3 size: 13 residues. Here the CDR3 DNA reads TGCAGTGCTCCCCTAGCGGGAGGCAATGAGCAGTACTTC. This sequence encodes CSAPLAGGNEQYF.

The table lists this clonotype with a few counts. This chain joins TRBV14 and TRBJ2-4, with D tentatively TRBD2 (6 bases). The CDR3 contains 16 residues. Per germline, CDR1 SGHDN and CDR2 FVKESK. V shed 1 base and J shed 0 bases, with 10 bases lying between them. The CDR3, as DNA: TGTGCCAGCAGCCAAGGTCGGGGGATAGCCAAAAACATTCAGTACTTC. Amino acids: CASSQGRGIAKNIQYF. The entire variable domain, with the rest obtained from reference TRBV14 and TRBJ2-4, is as follows: EAGVTQFPSHSVIEKGQTVTLRCDPISGHDNLYWYRRVMGKEIKFLLHFVKESKQDESGMPNNRFLAERTGGTYSTLKVQPAELEDSGVYFCASSQGRGIAKNIQYFGAGTRLSVL.

The chain employs TRBV7-6 and TRBJ2-7, with TRBD2 identical over 10 bases. V lost 3 bases and J lost 7; bases outside the gene matches: 18. Germline V gene data show CDR1 as SGHVS and CDR2 as FNYEAQ. This CDR3 has 18 amino acids. The DNA of the CDR3 is TGTGCCAGCAGCTTGAGCGGGAGGGCCCCCTACCCCTACGATGAGCAGTACTTC. Protein: CASSLSGRAPYPYDEQYF.

A single count supports this clonotype. This chain uses TRBV2 with TRBJ2-1; D tentatively reads TRBD1 or TRBD2 (5 bases each). With 4 bases removed from V and 13 bases from J, the gap between germline ends came to 14 bases. Germline values: CDR1 SNHLY, CDR2 FYNNEI. The CDR3 has 12 residues. The CDR3 here is CASSAFTGTQFF. For the CDR3, the DNA is TGTGCCAGCAGTGCGTTTACGGGGACCCAGTTCTTC.

This clonotype was counted a few times. The chain combines TRBV18 with TRBJ1-5; possibly TRBD1 for D (6 bases). The CDR3 runs 15 residues. Germline lookup yields CDR1 KGHSH and CDR2 LQKENI. V was shortened by 2 bases and J by 4 bases, with 12 bases between the two germline ends. CDR3 in DNA: TGTGCCAGCTCACCAGTCGCAGGGGCGAATCAGCCCCAGCATTTT. Translating it yields CASSPVAGANQPQHF.

The chain combines TRBV20-1 with TRBJ1-2, with 8 bases that match TRBD1. CDR3 length equals 13 residues. Germline CDR1 DFQATT, CDR2 SNEGSKA (reference sequence). The ends lost 5 bases at V and 7 bases at J; junction bases unmatched: 9. The CDR3 DNA sequence: TGCAGTGCTTGCAGGGGGCCATCTTCTGGCTACACCTTC. Translated, it gives CSACRGPSSGYTF.

This clonotype was detected only a few times. The CDR3 nucleotides read TGTGCCAGCTCACCGCCCCCGGGACCTAATGAAAAACTGTTTTTT. Amino acid sequence: CASSPPPGPNEKLFF. The rearrangement links TRBV18 to TRBJ1-4, with D possibly being TRBD1 (5 bases). Trimming took off 3 bases at V and 3 bases at J, with 11 bases between the two ends. The CDR3 covers 15 residues. Germline V CDR1 and CDR2: KGHSH, LQKENI.

This clonotype has a handful of counts. The gene calls are TRBV11-2 and TRBJ2-1, with D perhaps assigned TRBD1 or TRBD2 (6 bases each). This CDR3 comprises 16 residues. Germline V gene sequence: CDR1 SGHAT, CDR2 FQNNGV. With 5 bases removed from V and 1 base from J, the gap between germline ends came to 15 bases. CDR3 nucleotide sequence: TGTGCCAGCAGCCAAATCCGGGGGACATCCTACAATGAGCAGTTCTTC. Amino acid sequence: CASSQIRGTSYNEQFF.

This clonotype was observed a handful of times. This sequence joins TRBV18 and TRBJ1-5; 7 bases line up with TRBD1. Germline lookup yields CDR1 KGHSH and CDR2 LQKENI. Trimming at V came to 2 bases and at J to 3 bases, leaving 4 bases not matched to a gene. This CDR3 has 15 residues. The CDR3 loop reads CASSPTGQFNQPQHF. CDR3 nucleotide sequence: TGTGCCAGCTCACCAACGGGACAGTTCAATCAGCCCCAGCATTTT. The variable domain in full, completed from reference TRBV18 and TRBJ1-5, reads NAGVMQNPRHLVRRRGQEARLRCSPMKGHSHVYWYRQLPEEGLKFMVYLQKENIIDESGMPKERFSAEFPKEGPSILRIQQVVRGDSAAYFCASSPTGQFNQPQHFGDGTRLSIL.

This clonotype was seen a few times. The chain links TRBV10-3 to TRBJ1-2; TRBD1 matches 12 bases. CDR1 and CDR2 from the germline V gene are ENHRY and SYGVKD. The CDR3 runs to 16 residues. The ends lost 11 bases at V and 6 bases at J; junction bases unmatched: 16. The CDR3 reads CASEGLPGQGADGYTF. The CDR3 coding sequence is TGTGCCTCAGAGGGTCTCCCGGGACAGGGGGCGGATGGCTACACCTTC.

The rearrangement uses TRBV5-1 and TRBJ2-7; 8 nucleotides align to TRBD1. The CDR3 is 17 residues long. CDR1 SGHRS and CDR2 YFSETQ come from the germline V gene. J was trimmed by 7 bases and V by 4 bases; bases with no gene match: 19. The CDR3 bases are TGCGCCAGCAGCCAGGGGGCCACAGGTACCTCCTACAATGAGCAGTACTTC. Its protein is CASSQGATGTSYNEQYF.

The table lists this clonotype with a few counts. The rearrangement links TRBV24-1 to TRBJ2-1; possible D gene TRBD2, 6 bases. The germline V and J ends were trimmed by 5 bases and 10 bases, with 17 bases remaining between them. CDR1 is KGHDR and CDR2 is SFDVKD in the germline V gene. CDR3 length equals 14 residues. The DNA for the CDR3 is TGTGCCACCAGTGCCCCGAGGAGGGTGGAGGAGCAGTTCTTC. Encoded protein: CATSAPRRVEEQFF.

This clonotype was seen more than once but under ten times. The chain joins TRBV20-1 to TRBJ2-3, with D perhaps matching TRBD2 (5 bases). Germline V gives CDR1 DFQATT, CDR2 SNEGSKA (reference sequence). With 3 bases removed from V and 0 bases from J, the gap between germline ends came to 10 bases. This CDR3 has 14 amino acids. CDR3 nucleotide sequence: TGCAGTGCTAGGGGAGCGGTAAGCACAGATACGCAGTATTTT. Translation: CSARGAVSTDTQYF.

J is TRBJ2-7 and V is TRBV9; 11 bases are a match to TRBD2. The V gene end was trimmed by 2 bases and the J gene end by 6 bases; junction bases not matched to a gene: 4. Germline CDR1 SGDLS, CDR2 YYNGEE. CDR3 length equals 14 residues. The CDR3 sequence: CASSVSGGAGEQYF. For the CDR3, the DNA is TGTGCCAGCAGCGTTAGCGGGGGGGCCGGCGAGCAGTACTTC.

This clonotype has only a few counts. The genes are TRBV30 and TRBJ1-6, with TRBD1 as a possible D gene (5 bases). Germline assignment: CDR1 GTSNPN and CDR2 SVGIG (reference sequence). CDR3 length: 13 residues. Trimming cost V 3 bases and J 6 bases, with 9 bases left between them. This CDR3 is CAWRLQGNSPLHF. The CDR3, as DNA: TGTGCCTGGAGGCTGCAGGGTAATTCACCCCTCCACTTT.

This clonotype was observed a few times. V and J are TRBV10-3 and TRBJ2-3, with D perhaps matching TRBD1 (6 bases). Germline-derived CDR1 and CDR2 are ENHRY and SYGVKD. Trimming took off 2 bases at V and 0 bases at J, with 9 bases between the two ends. The CDR3 length is 15 residues. The CDR3: CAISEGQSSTDTQYF. The CDR3 DNA follows: TGTGCCATCAGTGAGGGACAGTCTAGCACAGATACGCAGTATTTT.

V gene TRBV10-3 combines with J gene TRBJ2-7; 8 positions agree with TRBD2. With V trimmed by 10 bases and J by 7 bases, 15 bases remained unmatched. The CDR3 extends over 14 amino acids. Germline V lookup: CDR1 ENHRY, CDR2 SYGVKD. The CDR3 here is CATESGRDFNEQYF. CDR3 DNA sequence: TGTGCCACCGAGAGCGGGAGAGATTTCAATGAGCAGTACTTC.